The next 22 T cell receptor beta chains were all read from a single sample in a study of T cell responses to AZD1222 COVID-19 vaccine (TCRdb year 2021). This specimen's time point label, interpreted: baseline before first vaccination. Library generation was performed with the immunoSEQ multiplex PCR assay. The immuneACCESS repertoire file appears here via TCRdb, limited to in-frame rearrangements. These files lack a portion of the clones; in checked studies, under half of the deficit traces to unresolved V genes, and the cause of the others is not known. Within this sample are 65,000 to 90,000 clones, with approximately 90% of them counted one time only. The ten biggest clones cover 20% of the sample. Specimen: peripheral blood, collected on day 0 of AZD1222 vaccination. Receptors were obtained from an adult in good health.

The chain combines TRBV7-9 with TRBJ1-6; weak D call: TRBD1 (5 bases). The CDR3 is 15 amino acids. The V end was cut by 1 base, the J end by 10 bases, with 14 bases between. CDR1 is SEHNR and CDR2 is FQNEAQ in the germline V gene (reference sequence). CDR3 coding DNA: TGTGCCAGCAGCTTAGGGGAGTACAGGTCGTCACCCCTCCACTTT. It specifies CASSLGEYRSSPLHF.

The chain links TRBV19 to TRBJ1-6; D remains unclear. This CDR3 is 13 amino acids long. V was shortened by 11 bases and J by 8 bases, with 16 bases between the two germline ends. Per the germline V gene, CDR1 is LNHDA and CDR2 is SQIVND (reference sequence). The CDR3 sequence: CAAPREEDSPLHF. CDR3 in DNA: TGTGCCGCACCCCGGGAGGAGGATTCACCCCTCCACTTT.

The DNA for the CDR3 is TGTGCCAGTAGTATGGACACCCCTAGGGAGACCCAGTACTTC. Its translation is CASSMDTPRETQYF. The V and J genes are TRBV19 and TRBJ2-5; tentative D call: TRBD1 (5 bases). The CDR3 consists of 14 residues. V was cut by 3 bases and J by 5 bases, with 13 bases left in between. Germline-derived CDR1 and CDR2 are LNHDA and SQIVND (reference sequence).

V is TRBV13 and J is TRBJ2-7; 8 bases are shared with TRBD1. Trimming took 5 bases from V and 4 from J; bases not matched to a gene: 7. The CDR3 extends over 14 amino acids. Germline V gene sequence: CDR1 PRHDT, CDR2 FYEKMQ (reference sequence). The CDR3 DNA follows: TGTGCCAGCAGCCCAACAGGGGGTCGTTACGAGCAGTACTTC. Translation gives CASSPTGGRYEQYF.

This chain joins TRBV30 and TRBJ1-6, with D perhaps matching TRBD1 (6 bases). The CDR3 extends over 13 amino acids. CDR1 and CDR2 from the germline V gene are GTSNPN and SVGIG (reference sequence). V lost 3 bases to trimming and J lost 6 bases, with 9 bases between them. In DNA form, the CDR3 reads TGTGCCTGGAGAGACAGGATTAATTCACCCCTCCACTTT. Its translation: CAWRDRINSPLHF.

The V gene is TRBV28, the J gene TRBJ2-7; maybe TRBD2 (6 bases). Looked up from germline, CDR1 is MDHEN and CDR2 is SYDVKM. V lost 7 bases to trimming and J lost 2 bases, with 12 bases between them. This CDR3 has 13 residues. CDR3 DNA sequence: TGTGCCAGCACCGGGAGTACGACCTACGAGCAGTACTTC. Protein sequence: CASTGSTTYEQYF.

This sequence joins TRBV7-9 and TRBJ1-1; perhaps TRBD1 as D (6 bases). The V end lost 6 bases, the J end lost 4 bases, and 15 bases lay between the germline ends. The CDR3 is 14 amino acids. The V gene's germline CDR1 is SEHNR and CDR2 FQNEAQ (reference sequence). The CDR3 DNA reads TGTGCCAGCAGTCTAGCAGGGGAGGGCACTGAAGCTTTCTTT. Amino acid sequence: CASSLAGEGTEAFF.

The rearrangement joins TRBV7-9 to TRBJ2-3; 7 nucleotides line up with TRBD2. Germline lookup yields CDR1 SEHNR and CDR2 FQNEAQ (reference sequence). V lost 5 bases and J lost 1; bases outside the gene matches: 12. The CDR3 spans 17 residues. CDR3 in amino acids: CASSPSSWEGRTDTQYF. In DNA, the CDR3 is TGTGCCAGCAGCCCGTCGTCGTGGGAGGGTCGCACAGATACGCAGTATTTT.

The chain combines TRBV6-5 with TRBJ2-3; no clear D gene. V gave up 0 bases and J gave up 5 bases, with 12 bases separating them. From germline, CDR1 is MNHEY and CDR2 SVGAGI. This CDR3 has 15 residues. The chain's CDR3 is CASSYSEGPGDTQYF. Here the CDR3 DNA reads TGTGCCAGCAGTTACTCGGAAGGGCCTGGAGATACGCAGTATTTT.

CDR3 residues: CASSLTGSYEQYF. In DNA form, the CDR3 reads TGCGCCAGCAGCTTGACAGGGTCCTACGAGCAGTACTTC. This chain uses TRBV5-1 with TRBJ2-7; D possibly corresponds to TRBD1 (6 bases). The V gene lost 1 base and the J gene lost 1 base, with 6 bases spanning the gap. The CDR3 totals 13 residues. Germline V gene data show CDR1 as SGHRS and CDR2 as YFSETQ.

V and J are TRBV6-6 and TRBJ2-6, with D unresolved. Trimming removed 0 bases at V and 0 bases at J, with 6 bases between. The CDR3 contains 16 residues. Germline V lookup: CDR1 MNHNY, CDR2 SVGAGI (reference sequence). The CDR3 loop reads CASSYSSTSGANVLTF. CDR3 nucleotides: TGTGCCAGCAGTTACTCCAGTACCTCTGGGGCCAACGTCCTGACTTTC.

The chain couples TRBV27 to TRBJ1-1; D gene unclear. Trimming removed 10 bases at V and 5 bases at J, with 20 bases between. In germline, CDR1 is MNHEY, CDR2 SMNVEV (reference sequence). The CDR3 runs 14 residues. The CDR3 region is CATKVGVRDTEAFF. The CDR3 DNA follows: TGTGCCACAAAGGTGGGAGTGCGGGATACTGAAGCTTTCTTT.

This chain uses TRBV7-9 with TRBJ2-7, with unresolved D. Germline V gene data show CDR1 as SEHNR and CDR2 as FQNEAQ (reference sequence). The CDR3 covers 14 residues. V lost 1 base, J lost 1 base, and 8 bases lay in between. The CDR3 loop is CASSLGGVSYEQYF. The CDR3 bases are TGTGCCAGCAGCTTAGGCGGAGTATCCTACGAGCAGTACTTC. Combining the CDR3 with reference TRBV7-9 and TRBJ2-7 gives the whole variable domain DTGVSQNPRHKITKRGQNVTFRCDPISEHNRLYWYRQTLGQGPEFLTYFQNEAQLEKSRLLSDRFSAERPKGSFSTLEIQRTEQGDSAMYLCASSLGGVSYEQYFGPGTRLTVT.

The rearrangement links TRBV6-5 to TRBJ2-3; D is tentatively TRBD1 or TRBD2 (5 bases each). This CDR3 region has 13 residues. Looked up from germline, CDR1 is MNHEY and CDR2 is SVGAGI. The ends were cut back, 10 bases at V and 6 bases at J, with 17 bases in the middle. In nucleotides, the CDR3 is TGTGCCACTGAGGGACCTCCAAGGGATACGCAGTATTTT. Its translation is CATEGPPRDTQYF.

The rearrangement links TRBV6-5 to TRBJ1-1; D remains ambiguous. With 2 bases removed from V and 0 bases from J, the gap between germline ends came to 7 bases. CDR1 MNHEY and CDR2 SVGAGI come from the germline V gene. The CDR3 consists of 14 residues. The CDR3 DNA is TGTGCCAGCAGTTACGGGCACGTGAACACTGAAGCTTTCTTT. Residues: CASSYGHVNTEAFF.

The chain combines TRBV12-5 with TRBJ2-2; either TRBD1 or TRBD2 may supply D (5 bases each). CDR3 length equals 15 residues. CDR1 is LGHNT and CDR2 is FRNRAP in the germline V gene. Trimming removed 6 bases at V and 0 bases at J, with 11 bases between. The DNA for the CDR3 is TGTGCTAGTGGGGGGGACCGAGCGAACACCGGGGAGCTGTTTTTT. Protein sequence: CASGGDRANTGELFF.

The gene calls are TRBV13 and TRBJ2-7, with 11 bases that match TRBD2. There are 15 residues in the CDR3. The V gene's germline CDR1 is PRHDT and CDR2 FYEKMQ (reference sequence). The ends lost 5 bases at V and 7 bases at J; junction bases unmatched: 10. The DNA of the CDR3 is TGTGCCAGCAGCCCAGCCGGGACTAGCGGCGTTGAGCAGTACTTC. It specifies CASSPAGTSGVEQYF.

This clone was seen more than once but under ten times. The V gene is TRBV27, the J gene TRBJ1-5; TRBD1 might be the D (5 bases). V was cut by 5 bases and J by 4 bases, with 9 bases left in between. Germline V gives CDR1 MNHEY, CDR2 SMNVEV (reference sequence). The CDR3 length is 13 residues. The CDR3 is CASSQGVNQPQHF. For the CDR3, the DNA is TGTGCCAGCAGTCAGGGTGTAAATCAGCCCCAGCATTTT.

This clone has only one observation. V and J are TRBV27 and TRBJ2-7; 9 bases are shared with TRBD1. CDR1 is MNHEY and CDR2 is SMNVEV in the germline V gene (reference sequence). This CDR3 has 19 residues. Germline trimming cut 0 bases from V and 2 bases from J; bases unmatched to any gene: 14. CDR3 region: CASSLSTPQDRGLPYEQYF. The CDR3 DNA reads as TGTGCCAGCAGTTTATCTACACCCCAGGACAGGGGACTCCCCTACGAGCAGTACTTC.

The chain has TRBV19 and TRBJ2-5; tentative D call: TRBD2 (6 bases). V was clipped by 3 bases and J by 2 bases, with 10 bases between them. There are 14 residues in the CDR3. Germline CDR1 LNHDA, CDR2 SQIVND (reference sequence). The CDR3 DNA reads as TGTGCCAGTAGTATGTTAGGAGGGCAAGAGACCCAGTACTTC. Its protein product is CASSMLGGQETQYF.

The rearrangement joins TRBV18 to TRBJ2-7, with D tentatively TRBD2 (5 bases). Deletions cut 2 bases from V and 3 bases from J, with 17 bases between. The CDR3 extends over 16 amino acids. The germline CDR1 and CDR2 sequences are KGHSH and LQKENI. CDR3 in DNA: TGTGCCAGCTCACCAATCCCCCCGGACGGACTCTACGAGCAGTACTTC. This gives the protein CASSPIPPDGLYEQYF.

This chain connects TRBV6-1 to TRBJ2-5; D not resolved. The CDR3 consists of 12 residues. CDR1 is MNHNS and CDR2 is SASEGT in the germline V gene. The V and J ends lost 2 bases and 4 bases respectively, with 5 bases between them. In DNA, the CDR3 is TGTGCCAGCAGTGAACCTCTAGAGACCCAGTACTTC. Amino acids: CASSEPLETQYF.